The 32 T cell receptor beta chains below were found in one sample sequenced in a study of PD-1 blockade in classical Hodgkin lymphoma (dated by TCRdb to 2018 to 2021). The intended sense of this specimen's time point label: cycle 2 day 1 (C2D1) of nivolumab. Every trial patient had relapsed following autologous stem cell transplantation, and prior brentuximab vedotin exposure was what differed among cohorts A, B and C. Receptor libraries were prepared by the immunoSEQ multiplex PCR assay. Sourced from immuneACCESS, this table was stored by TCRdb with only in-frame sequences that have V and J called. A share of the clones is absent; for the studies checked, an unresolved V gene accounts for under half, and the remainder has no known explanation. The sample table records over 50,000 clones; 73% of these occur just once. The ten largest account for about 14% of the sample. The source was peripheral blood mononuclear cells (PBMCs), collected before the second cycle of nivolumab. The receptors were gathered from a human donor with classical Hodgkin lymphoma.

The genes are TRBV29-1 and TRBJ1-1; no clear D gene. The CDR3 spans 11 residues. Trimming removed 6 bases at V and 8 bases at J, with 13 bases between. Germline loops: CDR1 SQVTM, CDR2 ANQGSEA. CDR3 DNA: TGCAGCGTGAGGAATCCTCGGGAAGCTTTCTTT. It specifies CSVRNPREAFF.

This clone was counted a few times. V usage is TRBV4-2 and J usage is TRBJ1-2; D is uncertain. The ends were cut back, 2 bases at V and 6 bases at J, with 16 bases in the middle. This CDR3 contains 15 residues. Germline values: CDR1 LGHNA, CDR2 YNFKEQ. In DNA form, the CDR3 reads TGTGCCAGCAGCCAATTAGACCCCCTGGAGGATGGCTACACCTTC. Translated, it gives CASSQLDPLEDGYTF.

In DNA, the CDR3 is TGTGCCAGCTCCCGGGCCACCGGACAGCCCCAGCATTTT. Amino acid sequence: CASSRATGQPQHF. J is TRBJ1-5 and V is TRBV6-5; D gene unclear. CDR1 MNHEY and CDR2 SVGAGI come from the germline V gene. The CDR3 loop spans 13 amino acids. V was pared by 8 bases and J by 7 bases, with 15 bases between.

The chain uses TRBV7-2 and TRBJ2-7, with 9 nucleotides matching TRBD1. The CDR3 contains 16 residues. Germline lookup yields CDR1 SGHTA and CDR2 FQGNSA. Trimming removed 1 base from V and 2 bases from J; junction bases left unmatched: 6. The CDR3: CASSLVLQGAAYEQYF. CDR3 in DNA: TGTGCCAGCAGCTTAGTATTACAGGGGGCGGCCTACGAGCAGTACTTC.

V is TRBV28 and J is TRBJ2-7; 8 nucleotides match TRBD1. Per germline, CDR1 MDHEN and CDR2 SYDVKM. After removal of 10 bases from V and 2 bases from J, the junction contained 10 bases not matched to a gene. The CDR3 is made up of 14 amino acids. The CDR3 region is CATVFGTGPYEQYF. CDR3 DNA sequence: TGTGCCACCGTCTTCGGGACAGGTCCCTACGAGCAGTACTTC.

DNA of the CDR3: TGTGCCAGCAGTAGTTCTATCTCGGGGGGTCAGCCCCAGCATTTT. It yields the protein CASSSSISGGQPQHF. This rearrangement joins TRBV6-1 to TRBJ1-5; D perhaps matches TRBD1 (5 bases). There are 15 residues in the CDR3. Per germline, CDR1 MNHNS and CDR2 SASEGT. Trimming took 5 bases from V and 6 from J, leaving 17 bases between them.

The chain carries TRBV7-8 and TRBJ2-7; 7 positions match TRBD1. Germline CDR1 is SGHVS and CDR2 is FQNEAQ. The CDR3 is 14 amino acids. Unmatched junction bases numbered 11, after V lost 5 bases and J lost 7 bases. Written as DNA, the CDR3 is TGTGCCAGCAGCAAACTCCCCAACAGGGGTGAGCAGTACTTC. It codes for CASSKLPNRGEQYF.

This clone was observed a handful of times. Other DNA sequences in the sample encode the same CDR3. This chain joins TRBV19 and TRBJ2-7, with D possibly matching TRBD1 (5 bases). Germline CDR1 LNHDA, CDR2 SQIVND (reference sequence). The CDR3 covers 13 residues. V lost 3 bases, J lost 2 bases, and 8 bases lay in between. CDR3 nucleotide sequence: TGTGCCAGTAGTATGAGCAGGGCCTACGAGCAGTACTTC. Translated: CASSMSRAYEQYF.

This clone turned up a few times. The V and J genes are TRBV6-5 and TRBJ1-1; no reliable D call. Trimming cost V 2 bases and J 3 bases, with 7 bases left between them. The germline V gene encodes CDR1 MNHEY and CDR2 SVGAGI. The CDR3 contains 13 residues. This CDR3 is CASSYEQHTEAFF. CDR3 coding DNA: TGTGCCAGCAGTTACGAGCAGCACACTGAAGCTTTCTTT.

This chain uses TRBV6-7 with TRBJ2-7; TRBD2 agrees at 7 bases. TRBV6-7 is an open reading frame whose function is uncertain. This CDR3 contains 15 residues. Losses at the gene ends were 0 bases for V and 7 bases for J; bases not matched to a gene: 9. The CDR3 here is CASSYSGTTVGEQYF. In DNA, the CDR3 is TGTGCCAGCAGTTACTCCGGGACTACGGTGGGGGAGCAGTACTTC.

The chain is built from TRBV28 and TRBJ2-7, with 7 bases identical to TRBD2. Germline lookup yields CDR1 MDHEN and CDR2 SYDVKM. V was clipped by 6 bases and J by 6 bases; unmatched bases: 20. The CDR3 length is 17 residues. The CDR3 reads CASRHRGSLADSCEQYF. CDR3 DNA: TGTGCCAGCAGGCATCGGGGGTCCCTAGCGGACTCATGCGAGCAGTACTTC.

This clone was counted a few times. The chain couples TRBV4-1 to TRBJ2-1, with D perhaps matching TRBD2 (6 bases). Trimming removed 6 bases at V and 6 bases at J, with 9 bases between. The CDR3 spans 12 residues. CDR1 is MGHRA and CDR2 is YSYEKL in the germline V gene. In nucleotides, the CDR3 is TGCGCCAGCAGGGAGGGGCGCAATGAGCAGTTCTTC. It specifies CASREGRNEQFF.

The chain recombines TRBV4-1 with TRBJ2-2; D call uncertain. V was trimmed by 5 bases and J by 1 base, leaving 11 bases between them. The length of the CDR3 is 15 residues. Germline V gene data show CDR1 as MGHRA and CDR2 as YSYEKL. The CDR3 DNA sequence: TGCGCCAGCAGCTTTACCGGGCGGAACACCGGGGAGCTGTTTTTT. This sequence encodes CASSFTGRNTGELFF.

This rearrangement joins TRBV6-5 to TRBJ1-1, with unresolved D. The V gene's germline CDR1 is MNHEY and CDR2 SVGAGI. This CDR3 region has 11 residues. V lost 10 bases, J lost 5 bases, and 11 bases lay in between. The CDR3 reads CATLGRTEAFF. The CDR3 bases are TGTGCCACCCTCGGGAGGACTGAAGCTTTCTTT.

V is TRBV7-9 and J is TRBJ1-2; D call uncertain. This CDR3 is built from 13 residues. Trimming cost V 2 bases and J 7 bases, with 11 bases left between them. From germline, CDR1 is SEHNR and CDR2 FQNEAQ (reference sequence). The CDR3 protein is CASSLLGFFGYTF. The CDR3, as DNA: TGTGCCAGCAGCTTACTGGGGTTCTTTGGCTACACCTTC. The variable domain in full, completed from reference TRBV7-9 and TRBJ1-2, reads DTGVSQNPRHKITKRGQNVTFRCDPISEHNRLYWYRQTLGQGPEFLTYFQNEAQLEKSRLLSDRFSAERPKGSFSTLEIQRTEQGDSAMYLCASSLLGFFGYTFGSGTRLTVV.

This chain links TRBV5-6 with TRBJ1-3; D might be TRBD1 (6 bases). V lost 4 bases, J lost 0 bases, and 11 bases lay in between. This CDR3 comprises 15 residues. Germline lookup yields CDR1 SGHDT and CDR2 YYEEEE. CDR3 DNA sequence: TGTGCCAGCAGCGCGACAGGCAACTCTGGAAACACCATATATTTT. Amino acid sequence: CASSATGNSGNTIYF.

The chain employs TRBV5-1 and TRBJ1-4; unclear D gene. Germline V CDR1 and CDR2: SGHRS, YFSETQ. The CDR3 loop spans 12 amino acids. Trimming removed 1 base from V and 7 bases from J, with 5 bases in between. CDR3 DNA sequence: TGCGCCAGCAGCTTGTACGGTGAAAAACTGTTTTTT. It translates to CASSLYGEKLFF.

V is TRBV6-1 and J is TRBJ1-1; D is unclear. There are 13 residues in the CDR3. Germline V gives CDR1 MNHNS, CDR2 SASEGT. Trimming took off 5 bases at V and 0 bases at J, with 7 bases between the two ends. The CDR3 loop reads CASSMTVNTEAFF. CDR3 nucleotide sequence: TGTGCCAGCAGTATGACTGTGAACACTGAAGCTTTCTTT.

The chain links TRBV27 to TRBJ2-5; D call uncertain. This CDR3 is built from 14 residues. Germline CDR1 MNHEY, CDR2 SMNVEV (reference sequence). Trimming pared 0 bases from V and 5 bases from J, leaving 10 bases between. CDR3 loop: CASSLSPALETQYF. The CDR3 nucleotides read TGTGCCAGCAGTTTATCCCCCGCGCTTGAGACCCAGTACTTC.

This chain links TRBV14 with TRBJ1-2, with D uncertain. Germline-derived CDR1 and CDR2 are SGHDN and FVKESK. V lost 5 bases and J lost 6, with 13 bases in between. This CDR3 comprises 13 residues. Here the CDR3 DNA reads TGTGCCAGCAGCAATTTAGGGCTTAATGGCTACACCTTC. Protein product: CASSNLGLNGYTF.

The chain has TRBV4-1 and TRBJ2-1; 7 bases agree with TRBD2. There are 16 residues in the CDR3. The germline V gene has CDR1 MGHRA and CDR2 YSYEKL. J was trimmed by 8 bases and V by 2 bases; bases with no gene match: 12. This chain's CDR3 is CASSQRDSGGEDEQFF. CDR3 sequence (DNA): TGCGCCAGCAGCCAACGGGACTCGGGAGGAGAGGATGAGCAGTTCTTC.

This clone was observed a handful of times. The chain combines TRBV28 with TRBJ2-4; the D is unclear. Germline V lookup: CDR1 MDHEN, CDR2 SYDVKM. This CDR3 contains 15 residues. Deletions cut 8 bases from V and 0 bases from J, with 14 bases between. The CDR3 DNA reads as TGTGCCAGCGTCGGAGCATCCCTAGCCAAAAACATTCAGTACTTC. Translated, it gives CASVGASLAKNIQYF.

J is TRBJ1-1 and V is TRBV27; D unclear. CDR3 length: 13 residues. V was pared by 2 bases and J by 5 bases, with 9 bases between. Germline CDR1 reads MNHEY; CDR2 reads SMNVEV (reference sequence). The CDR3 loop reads CASSLRLFTEAFF. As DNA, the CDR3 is TGTGCCAGCAGTTTAAGACTTTTTACTGAAGCTTTCTTT.

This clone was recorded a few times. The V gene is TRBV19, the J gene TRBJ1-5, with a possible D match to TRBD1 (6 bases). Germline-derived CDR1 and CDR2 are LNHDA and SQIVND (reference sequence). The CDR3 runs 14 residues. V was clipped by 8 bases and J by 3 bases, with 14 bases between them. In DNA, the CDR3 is TGTGCCAGTCGAATCAGGGGCATCAATCAGCCCCAGCATTTT. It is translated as CASRIRGINQPQHF.

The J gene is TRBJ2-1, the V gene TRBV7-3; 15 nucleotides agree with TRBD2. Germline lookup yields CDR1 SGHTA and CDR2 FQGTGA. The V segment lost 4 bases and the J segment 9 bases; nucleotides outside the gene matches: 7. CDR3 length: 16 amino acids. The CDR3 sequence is CASSSGLAGGPGEQFF. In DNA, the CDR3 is TGTGCCAGCAGCTCTGGACTAGCGGGAGGGCCCGGTGAGCAGTTCTTC.

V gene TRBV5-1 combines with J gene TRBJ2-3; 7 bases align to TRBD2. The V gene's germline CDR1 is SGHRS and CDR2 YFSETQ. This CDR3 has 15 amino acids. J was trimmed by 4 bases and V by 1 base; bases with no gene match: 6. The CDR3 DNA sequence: TGCGCCAGCAGCTTGTCTAGCGGTGGGGCAGATACGCAGTATTTT. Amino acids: CASSLSSGGADTQYF.

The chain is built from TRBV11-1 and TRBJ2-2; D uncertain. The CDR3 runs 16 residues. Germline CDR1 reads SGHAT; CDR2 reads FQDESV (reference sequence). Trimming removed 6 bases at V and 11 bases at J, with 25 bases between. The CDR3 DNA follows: TGTGCCAGCAGTTACTTCCCCTCGACCGCGCCCGTCGAGCTGTTTTTT. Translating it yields CASSYFPSTAPVELFF.

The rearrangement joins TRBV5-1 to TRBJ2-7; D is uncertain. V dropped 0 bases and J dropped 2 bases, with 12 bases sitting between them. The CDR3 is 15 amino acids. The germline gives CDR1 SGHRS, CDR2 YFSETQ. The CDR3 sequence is CASSLAPGLTYEQYF. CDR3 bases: TGCGCCAGCAGCTTGGCCCCCGGGCTGACCTACGAGCAGTACTTC.

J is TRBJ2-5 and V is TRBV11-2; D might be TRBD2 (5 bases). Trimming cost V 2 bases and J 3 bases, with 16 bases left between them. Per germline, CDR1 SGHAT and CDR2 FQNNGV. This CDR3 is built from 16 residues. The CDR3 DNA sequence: TGTGCCAGCAGCTTAATCCCCCTAGGAGGAGAAGAGACCCAGTACTTC. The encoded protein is CASSLIPLGGEETQYF.

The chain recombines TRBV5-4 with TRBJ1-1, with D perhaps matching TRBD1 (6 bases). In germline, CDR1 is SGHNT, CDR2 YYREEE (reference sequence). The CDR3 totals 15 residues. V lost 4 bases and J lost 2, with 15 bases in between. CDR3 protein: CASSINREYNTEAFF. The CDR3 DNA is TGTGCCAGCAGCATAAACAGGGAGTATAACACTGAAGCTTTCTTT. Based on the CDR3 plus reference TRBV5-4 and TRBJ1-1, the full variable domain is ETGVTQSPTHLIKTRGQQVTLRCSSQSGHNTVSWYQQALGQGPQFIFQYYREEENGRGNFPPRFSGLQFPNYSSELNVNALELDDSALYLCASSINREYNTEAFFGQGTRLTVV.

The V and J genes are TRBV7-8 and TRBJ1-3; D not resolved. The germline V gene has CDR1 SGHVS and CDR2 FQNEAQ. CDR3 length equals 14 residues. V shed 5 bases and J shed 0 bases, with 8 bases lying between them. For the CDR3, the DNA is TGTGCCAGCAGCCTGACTGTCTCTGGAAACACCATATATTTT. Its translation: CASSLTVSGNTIYF.

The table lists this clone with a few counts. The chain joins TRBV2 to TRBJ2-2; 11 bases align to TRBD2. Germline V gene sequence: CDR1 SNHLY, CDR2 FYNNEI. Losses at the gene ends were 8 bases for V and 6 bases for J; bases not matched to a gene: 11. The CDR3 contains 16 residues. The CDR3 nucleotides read TGTGCCAGCGGCGGACTAGCGGGTGCCTCGGCCGGGGAGCTGTTTTTT. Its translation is CASGGLAGASAGELFF.